These T cell receptor beta chains were read from a single sample in a study of cytomegalovirus exposure and HLA in healthy donors. Libraries were prepared by immunoSEQ multiplex PCR; TCRdb keeps only in-frame clonotypes and omits some of them. In the table there are roughly 120,000 clones, 76% of which are singletons. Source material: PBMCs. The origin of the receptors is a man aged 45 to 65 in good health and CMV-seronegative. Each CDR3 is given with its conserved first and last residue. The D gene is left open where the match is weak. Clone size, where shown, is once, few, many, or a class for clones that have expanded.

cdr3_aa: CASSPRDTKWQPQHF; cdr3_nt: TGTGCCAGCAGTCCCCGAGACACGAAATGGCAGCCCCAGCATTTT; clone_size: NA; d_call: NA; v_call: TRBV6-5; j_call: TRBJ1-5
cdr3_aa: CASSEDLGQRHQPQHF; cdr3_nt: TGTGCCAGCAGTGAAGATCTAGGACAGCGGCATCAGCCCCAGCATTTT; clone_size: NA; d_call: NA; v_call: TRBV6-1; j_call: TRBJ1-5
cdr3_aa: CASSSRLAGGQETQYF; cdr3_nt: TGCGCCAGCAGCTCTAGACTAGCGGGGGGACAAGAGACCCAGTACTTC; clone_size: NA; d_call: TRBD2; v_call: TRBV5-1; j_call: TRBJ2-5
cdr3_aa: CASSSKTGESYNERFF; cdr3_nt: TGTGCCAGCAGCTCCAAGACAGGGGAATCCTACAATGAGCGGTTCTTC; clone_size: NA; d_call: TRBD1; v_call: TRBV7-2; j_call: TRBJ2-1
cdr3_aa: CASSQEMGREPTSNQPQHF; cdr3_nt: TGCGCCAGCAGCCAAGAGATGGGGAGAGAACCAACTAGCAATCAGCCCCAGCATTTT; clone_size: NA; d_call: NA; v_call: TRBV4-1; j_call: TRBJ1-5
cdr3_aa: CASRDGGSTDTQYF; cdr3_nt: TGTGCCAGCAGGGACGGGGGAAGCACAGATACGCAGTATTTT; clone_size: NA; d_call: NA; v_call: TRBV6-6; j_call: TRBJ2-3
cdr3_aa: CASSLGGDPQETQYF; cdr3_nt: TGTGCCAGCAGCTTAGGGGGGGATCCCCAAGAGACCCAGTACTTC; clone_size: NA; d_call: NA; v_call: TRBV7-9; j_call: TRBJ2-5
cdr3_aa: CASSGGSGDTEAFF; cdr3_nt: TGTGCCAGCAGTGGTGGTTCGGGGGACACTGAAGCTTTCTTT; clone_size: NA; d_call: NA; v_call: TRBV6-1; j_call: TRBJ1-1
cdr3_aa: CASSDGAGGPGTGELFF; cdr3_nt: TGTGCCAGCAGTGACGGCGCGGGGGGGCCGGGCACCGGGGAGCTGTTTTTT; clone_size: NA; d_call: TRBD2; v_call: TRBV6-4; j_call: TRBJ2-2
cdr3_aa: CASSLVAGGTDTQYF; cdr3_nt: TGCGCCAGCAGCTTGGTGGCAGGGGGCACAGATACGCAGTATTTT; clone_size: NA; d_call: NA; v_call: TRBV5-1; j_call: TRBJ2-3
cdr3_aa: CASSPGGSAYEQYF; cdr3_nt: TGTGCCAGCAGCCCGGGGGGATCGGCCTACGAGCAGTACTTC; clone_size: NA; d_call: TRBD2; v_call: TRBV7-9; j_call: TRBJ2-7
cdr3_aa: CASSQGGDNEKLFF; cdr3_nt: TGCGCCAGCAGCCAGGGAGGAGATAATGAAAAACTGTTTTTT; clone_size: NA; d_call: NA; v_call: TRBV4-3; j_call: TRBJ1-4
cdr3_aa: CASSPWQGGNTEAFF; cdr3_nt: TGTGCCAGCAGCCCCTGGCAGGGCGGGAACACTGAAGCTTTCTTT; clone_size: NA; d_call: NA; v_call: TRBV11-1; j_call: TRBJ1-1
cdr3_aa: CASSFRRNTEAFF; cdr3_nt: TGTGCCAGCAGCTTTCGGAGGAACACTGAAGCTTTCTTT; clone_size: NA; d_call: NA; v_call: TRBV5-6; j_call: TRBJ1-1
cdr3_aa: CASSPGPNEKLFF; cdr3_nt: TGTGCCAGCAGCCCTGGCCCTAATGAAAAACTGTTTTTT; clone_size: NA; d_call: NA; v_call: TRBV5-6; j_call: TRBJ1-4
cdr3_aa: CASSLQGRTGGYTF; cdr3_nt: TGTGCCAGTAGCCTACAGGGCCGAACGGGGGGCTACACCTTC; clone_size: NA; d_call: NA; v_call: TRBV19; j_call: TRBJ1-2
cdr3_aa: CASRDSIQGEIDSPLHF; cdr3_nt: TGCGCCAGCAGGGATTCCATTCAGGGGGAGATAGACTCACCCCTCCACTTT; clone_size: once; d_call: TRBD1; v_call: TRBV5-1; j_call: TRBJ1-6
cdr3_aa: CASSPDRLGAFF; cdr3_nt: TGTGCCAGCAGCCCGGACCGACTAGGAGCTTTCTTT; clone_size: once; d_call: NA; v_call: TRBV14; j_call: TRBJ1-1
cdr3_aa: CASSSTGLGDTEAFF; cdr3_nt: TGTGCCAGCAGTTCGACAGGCCTCGGGGACACTGAAGCTTTCTTT; clone_size: NA; d_call: NA; v_call: TRBV28; j_call: TRBJ1-1
cdr3_aa: CASSFGQGAGETQYF; cdr3_nt: TGCGCCAGCAGCTTCGGACAGGGGGCAGGGGAGACCCAGTACTTC; clone_size: NA; d_call: TRBD1; v_call: TRBV5-1; j_call: TRBJ2-5
cdr3_aa: CASSREGATGYTF; cdr3_nt: TGTGCCAGCAGCCGGGAGGGCGCCACGGGCTACACCTTC; clone_size: few; d_call: NA; v_call: TRBV5-4; j_call: TRBJ1-2
cdr3_aa: CASSSQGNTEAFF; cdr3_nt: TGCGCCAGCAGCTCACAGGGGAACACCGAAGCTTTCTTT; clone_size: NA; d_call: TRBD1; v_call: TRBV5-1; j_call: TRBJ1-1
cdr3_aa: CASSQERQVRGEKLFF; cdr3_nt: TGCGCCAGCAGCCAAGAACGGCAAGTCAGAGGTGAAAAACTGTTTTTT; clone_size: NA; d_call: NA; v_call: TRBV4-1; j_call: TRBJ1-4
cdr3_aa: CASSQGTGGRSEAFF; cdr3_nt: TGCGCCAGCAGCCAGGGCACAGGGGGGCGAAGTGAAGCTTTCTTT; clone_size: NA; d_call: TRBD1; v_call: TRBV4-1; j_call: TRBJ1-1
cdr3_aa: CASSSTAGELFF; cdr3_nt: TGCGCCAGCAGCTCAACAGCCGGGGAGCTGTTTTTT; clone_size: NA; d_call: NA; v_call: TRBV5-1; j_call: TRBJ2-2
cdr3_aa: CASSLGAFTDTQYF; cdr3_nt: TGTGCCAGCAGCTTAGGGGCCTTCACAGATACGCAGTATTTT; clone_size: NA; d_call: NA; v_call: TRBV11-2; j_call: TRBJ2-3
cdr3_aa: CASSSYENQPQHF; cdr3_nt: TGTGCCAGCAGCTCCTATGAGAATCAGCCCCAGCATTTT; clone_size: NA; d_call: NA; v_call: TRBV7-2; j_call: TRBJ1-5